Listed here is a single TCR beta chain. The antigen remains unidentified. The sample comes from a study of cytomegalovirus exposure and HLA in healthy donors. The overall study: Early released data comprised approximately 85 million unique TCRs from HLA-typed donors.

60 Vbeta and 13 Jbeta primers were used in PCR. Generated by immunoSEQ multiplex PCR, the TCRdb table keeps only in-frame clones and is missing some. Across tens of thousands of clones, the top ten clones capture approximately 3.8% of the sample. General study points: Reports state that TCR beta sequences accurately predicted most subjects' HLA-A and HLA-B alleles.

The TCR sequence derives from a female donor in good health and CMV-seropositive. The sample consisted of PBMCs.

CDR3 coding DNA: TGTGCCAGCAGCGTAGCGGGACAGACCGCCTACGAGCAGTACTTC. Translated: CASSVAGQTAYEQYF. This chain joins TRBV9 and TRBJ2-7; TRBD1 aligns across 7 bases. This CDR3 has 15 amino acids. The germline gives CDR1 SGDLS, CDR2 YYNGEE. Trimming took 0 bases from V and 2 from J; bases not matched to a gene: 5.